This is a list of T cell receptor beta chains from one sample in a study of T cell responses to AZD1222 COVID-19 vaccine. The table came from immunoSEQ multiplex PCR; TCRdb's copy has only in-frame clones and leaves some out. Among about 200,000 clones listed, under 95% were seen once. Sequencing used peripheral blood, obtained 28 days after the second AZD1222 dose. These receptors all come from an adult who received the AZD1222 COVID-19 vaccine. Both conserved end residues are part of each CDR3. Each record gives: V gene, J gene, D gene, clone size, CDR3 DNA, CDR3 protein. A D gene is named only where the DNA matches it firmly. Only part of the rows carry a size: once, few, many, or a class if the clone is expanded.

TRBV6-5	TRBJ1-1	.	.	TGTGCCAGCAGTTACTCCATTCGGGGGGACACTGAAGCTTTCTTT	CASSYSIRGDTEAFF
TRBV7-2	TRBJ1-1	.	.	TGTGCCAGCAGCTTAGTCGGTAGCACTGAAGCTTTCTTT	CASSLVGSTEAFF
TRBV14	TRBJ1-4	.	.	TGTGCCAGCAGCCAACTCGAAAGGGTCGGATTGGTTTTT	CASSQLERVGLVF
TRBV5-1	TRBJ2-1	TRBD2	.	TGCGCCAGCAGCTTGGCCAGGGCGGCTAGCGGGGCTAATGAGCAGTTCTTC	CASSLARAASGANEQFF
TRBV4-2	TRBJ1-4	.	.	TGTGCCAGCAGTCCGGGGGTGACCGGAGGGGATGAAAAACTGTTTTTT	CASSPGVTGGDEKLFF
TRBV24-1	TRBJ2-5	.	once	TGTGCCACCAGTGAACAAGAGACCCAGTACTTC	CATSEQETQYF
TRBV11-3	TRBJ1-5	.	.	TGTGCCAGCAGCCTCACTTCATATAGCAATCAGCCCCAGCATTTT	CASSLTSYSNQPQHF
TRBV28	TRBJ1-1	.	.	TGTGCCAGCAGTAGCCGGGACCTGGGGAGAGGGAACACTGAAGCTTTCTTT	CASSSRDLGRGNTEAFF
TRBV28	TRBJ2-5	TRBD1	.	TGTGCCAGCAGTTCCTCTGGGACAGGGAGGCGAGAGACCCAGTACTTC	CASSSSGTGRRETQYF
TRBV10-3	TRBJ1-2	.	.	TGTGCCATCAGTGATCAGGGGAACTATGGCTACACCTTC	CAISDQGNYGYTF
TRBV5-4	TRBJ1-1	TRBD1	once	TGTGCCAGCAGCAGGGACAGGGTAGCTGAAGCTTTCTTT	CASSRDRVAEAFF
TRBV5-6	TRBJ2-5	.	.	TGTGCCAGCAGCTTTTATCTCGCCGGGCAGGAGACCCAGTACTTC	CASSFYLAGQETQYF
TRBV3-1/TRBV3-2	TRBJ1-4	TRBD1	.	TGTGCCAGCAGCCAAGACACAGGGGGCGCAATACTAAATGAAAAACTGTTTTTT	CASSQDTGGAILNEKLFF
TRBV5-1	TRBJ1-6	TRBD1	.	TGCGCCAGCAGCCTAAGACAGGGGGCAAATTCACCCCTCCACTTT	CASSLRQGANSPLHF
TRBV6-2/TRBV6-3	TRBJ1-2	.	.	TGTGCCAGCAGTTACTCGCTCCGGGCTGGGTATGGCTACACCTTC	CASSYSLRAGYGYTF
TRBV27	TRBJ1-3	.	.	TGTGCCAGCAGGGCGATCTCTGGAAACACCATATATTTT	CASRAISGNTIYF
TRBV5-6	TRBJ1-2	.	once	TGTGCCAGCAGCTTGGCTAGCTATGGCTACACCTTC	CASSLASYGYTF
TRBV7-9	TRBJ2-1	TRBD1	.	TGTGCCAGCAGCTTCGGCAGGGGGAGCTCCTACAATGAGCAGTTCTTC	CASSFGRGSSYNEQFF
TRBV7-8	TRBJ1-4	.	.	TGTGCCAGCAGCCCCGGGGCCGTTAATGAAAAACTGTTTTTT	CASSPGAVNEKLFF
TRBV9	TRBJ1-4	.	once	TGTGCCAGCAGCGCCAACCCAGGGGTGAGGGATGAAAAACTGTTTTTT	CASSANPGVRDEKLFF
TRBV9	TRBJ1-1	.	once	TGTGCCAGCAGCGTAGTGACCAACACTGAAGCTTTCTTT	CASSVVTNTEAFF
TRBV6-5	TRBJ1-2	.	.	TGTGCCAGCAGTTACTCGGGGGGAGCTAACTATGGCTACACCTTC	CASSYSGGANYGYTF
TRBV7-2	TRBJ1-1	TRBD1	.	TGTGCCAGCAGCTCTCAGACAGGGAGGACTGAAGCTTTCTTT	CASSSQTGRTEAFF
TRBV7-2	TRBJ1-1	.	.	TGTGCCAGCAGCTTATATGCGGAAGGCACTGAAGCTTTCTTT	CASSLYAEGTEAFF
TRBV5-1	TRBJ1-1	TRBD1	.	TGCGCCAGCAGCGGGACAGGGGGTGGGAACACTGAAGCTTTCTTT	CASSGTGGGNTEAFF
TRBV5-1	TRBJ2-7	TRBD1	.	TGCGCCAGCAGTAACGGACAGGGAAGCGAGCAGTACTTC	CASSNGQGSEQYF
TRBV18	TRBJ1-3	.	.	TGTGCCAGCTCACTGAGGCCCAACACCATATATTTT	CASSLRPNTIYF
TRBV28	TRBJ2-7	.	.	TGTGCCAGCAGTGTCACGTATGGTGGACGGACTGTGGAGCAGTACTTC	CASSVTYGGRTVEQYF
TRBV4-1	TRBJ1-1	.	.	TGCGCCAGCAGCCAATATGATGGCACTGAAGCTTTCTTT	CASSQYDGTEAFF
TRBV29-1	TRBJ1-1	.	.	TGCAGCGTTGGGGCAATTACAGGGAACACTGAAGCTTTCTTT	CSVGAITGNTEAFF
TRBV2	TRBJ1-2	TRBD1	.	TGTGCCAGCAGTGAAGCGCTCGGAGGGACAGGGCGGGTCTATGGCTACACCTTC	CASSEALGGTGRVYGYTF
TRBV5-1	TRBJ1-4	.	.	TGCGCCAGCAAATCCGCCGCAACCGATTACGAAAAACTGTTTTTT	CASKSAATDYEKLFF
TRBV5-1	TRBJ2-1	TRBD1	once	TGCGCCAGCAGCTTCCGACAGGGGGCCTACAATGAGCAGTTCTTC	CASSFRQGAYNEQFF
TRBV25-1	TRBJ1-1	.	.	TGTGCCAGCAGTGACAGGGGTTTGAACACTGAAGCTTTCTTT	CASSDRGLNTEAFF
TRBV6-1	TRBJ2-3	.	.	TGTGCCAGCAGTGAACGAGGCAGGGGGGGCACAGATACGCAGTATTTT	CASSERGRGGTDTQYF
TRBV12-3/TRBV12-4	TRBJ1-2	.	.	TGTGCCAGCGGCCGTGTGTATGGCTACACCTTC	CASGRVYGYTF
TRBV4-2	TRBJ1-2	.	.	TGTGCCAGCAGCCAAGATAAAGGTCCTTATGGCTACACCTTC	CASSQDKGPYGYTF
TRBV2	TRBJ2-3	TRBD1	.	TGTGCCAGCAAAAAGGGGGCCTTCAGCACAGATACGCAGTATTTT	CASKKGAFSTDTQYF
TRBV5-1	TRBJ1-4	.	once	TGCGCCAGCAGCGCCGGTGGCCTGAGTGAAAAACTGTTTTTT	CASSAGGLSEKLFF
TRBV19	TRBJ1-2	TRBD1	.	TGTGCCAGTAGCAGATCGACAGGGGGCTACACCTTC	CASSRSTGGYTF
TRBV30	TRBJ1-1	.	.	TGTGCCTGTTTAAACCAGGGAATCGCTGAAGCTTTCTTT	CACLNQGIAEAFF
TRBV21-1	TRBJ2-2	.	.	TGTGCCAGCAGCAAAGGGACGGGGACAGGGGCTTCCGGGGAGCTGTTTTTT	CASSKGTGTGASGELFF
TRBV12-3/TRBV12-4	TRBJ1-2	TRBD1	.	TGTGCCAGCAGCTTGGCGCAGGGGGACTACACCTTC	CASSLAQGDYTF
TRBV5-8	TRBJ1-3	.	.	TGTGCCAGCAGCTTAGACAGGTCCTCTGGAAACACCATATATTTT	CASSLDRSSGNTIYF
TRBV12-5	TRBJ2-1	TRBD1	.	TGTGCTAGTGGTTTCTACCCCGGGACAGGGGGTTACAATGAGCAGTTCTTC	CASGFYPGTGGYNEQFF
TRBV2	TRBJ1-1	.	.	TGTGCCAGCAGTCTTAATATGGCAGGGGCCACTGAAGCTTTCTTT	CASSLNMAGATEAFF
TRBV6-2/TRBV6-3	TRBJ1-3	.	.	TGTGCCAGCAGCCCCGAGTACTCTGGAAACACCATATATTTT	CASSPEYSGNTIYF
TRBV18	TRBJ2-1	.	.	TGTGCCAGCTCACAGGGCAATGAGCAGTTCTTC	CASSQGNEQFF
TRBV2	TRBJ1-3	.	once	TGTGCCAGCAGTCCACAGGGAGGTGGAAACACCATATATTTT	CASSPQGGGNTIYF
TRBV18	TRBJ1-2	TRBD1	.	TGTGCCAGCTCATCCGAGAGGGGGCAGGTTGGCTACACCTTC	CASSSERGQVGYTF
TRBV30	TRBJ1-6	.	.	TGTGCCTGGAGGCAACAGGGTCGGGGTTCACCCCTCCACTTT	CAWRQQGRGSPLHF
TRBV10-2	TRBJ1-4	.	few	TGCGCCAGCAGTGATGTAGATCTCTCAACTAATGAAAAACTGTTTTTT	CASSDVDLSTNEKLFF
TRBV12-3/TRBV12-4	TRBJ1-2	.	.	TGTGCCAGCAACCGGGGGGGCGGAGGCTACACCTTC	CASNRGGGGYTF
TRBV27	TRBJ1-2	.	.	TGTGCCAGCAGTTCGTGGAACAGGGACTATGGCTACACCTTC	CASSSWNRDYGYTF
TRBV27	TRBJ2-5	.	.	TGTGCCAGCAGTTTATCAGGGAGGCAAGAGACCCAGTACTTC	CASSLSGRQETQYF
TRBV7-7	TRBJ1-4	.	.	TGTGCCAGCAGCTTGGCCCTTAATGAAAAACTGTTTTTT	CASSLALNEKLFF